This TCR beta chain was recorded in a study of CD4 T cells in relation to SARS-CoV-2 and coronaviruses. Across the whole study: Shared crossreactive spike epitopes were mapped to their HLA restriction. Overall study results and limits: Crossreactivity was assessed only for spike protein, not other viral proteins. The assay detects memory recall responses, not culture-primed primary responses.

Of note for this clone: Its matching antigen is unknown.

Uncultured naive and memory CD4+ T cells supplied DNA for deep TCR-beta sequencing. The protocol was immunoSEQ multiplex PCR, while the TCRdb copy is restricted to in-frame clones and leaves out a portion. Here the sample spans roughly 63,000 clones, 94% being singletons. The unexposed donors gave CD4+ T cells in about 2011-2018, prior to COVID-19. The CDR3 sequence is 19 residues long. Trimming removed 0 bases at V and 0 bases at J, with 18 bases between. CDR1 and CDR2 (germline): SGHDN, FVKESK. The TCR sequence derives from a human donor in good health. The sample consisted of naive CD4+ T cells from PBMCs. Subset described: naive CD4+ T cells isolated by negative enrichment. The chain combines TRBV14 with TRBJ2-1, with D tentatively TRBD2 (6 bases). CDR3 bases: TGTGCCAGCAGCCAAGATCCCGCCGTGGGGGGTATCTCCTACAATGAGCAGTTCTTC. This translates into CASSQDPAVGGISYNEQFF.